Presented here are 5 T cell receptor beta chains from one specimen sequenced in a study of a mutant IDH1 vaccine in newly diagnosed glioma. These receptors lack a known antigen. Sequenced by immunoSEQ multiplex PCR; TCRdb stores in-frame clones only, minus some. The sample shows tens of thousands of clones, less than 85% of them seen only once. Sample time point: week 11, during vaccination. With topical imiquimod, each dose of the vaccine consisted of 300 ug of mutant IDH1 20-mer peptide. The sequencing used PBMCs, collected from a glioma patient whose treatment included an IDH1 peptide vaccine. All receptors come from a woman between 50 and 59 years old with glioma.

The chain uses TRBV29-1 and TRBJ1-6; 8 bases match TRBD1. V gave up 7 bases and J gave up 10 bases; unmatched junction bases: 9. This CDR3 has 13 residues. CDR1 and CDR2 from the germline V gene are SQVTM and ANQGSEA. This chain's CDR3 is CSGSQGEGSPLHF. As DNA, the CDR3 is TGCAGCGGTTCACAGGGGGAGGGCTCACCCCTCCACTTT.

The chain links TRBV5-4 to TRBJ1-4; a possible D gene is TRBD1 (5 bases). Trimming stripped 4 bases from V and 8 bases from J, with 15 bases between. The CDR3 contains 14 residues. The germline V gene has CDR1 SGHNT and CDR2 YYREEE (reference sequence). This CDR3 reads CASSTPGTDEKLFF. CDR3 coding DNA: TGTGCCAGCAGCACCCCCGGGACGGACGAAAAACTGTTTTTT.

J is TRBJ2-1 and V is TRBV9, with 11 bases aligning to TRBD1. The V and J ends lost 5 bases and 3 bases, in that order; junction bases with no gene match: 7. Germline CDR1 SGDLS, CDR2 YYNGEE. CDR3 length equals 16 residues. Here the CDR3 reads CASSKGGTGGYNEQFF. For the CDR3, the DNA is TGTGCCAGCAGTAAAGGGGGGACAGGGGGCTACAATGAGCAGTTCTTC.

The gene calls are TRBV5-8 and TRBJ1-1; TRBD1 agrees at 7 bases. Germline-derived CDR1 and CDR2 are SGHTS and YDEGEE. V lost 3 bases to trimming and J lost 4 bases; unmatched junction nucleotides: 12. CDR3 length: 16 residues. CDR3 amino acids: CASSWGGQIPSTEAFF. CDR3 sequence (DNA): TGTGCCAGCAGCTGGGGGGGACAGATTCCTTCCACTGAAGCTTTCTTT.

This chain uses TRBV6-5 with TRBJ1-1; tentatively, D is TRBD1 (6 bases). Trimming took off 5 bases at V and 4 bases at J, with 14 bases between the two ends. The CDR3 extends over 14 amino acids. The V gene's germline CDR1 is MNHEY and CDR2 SVGAGI. This CDR3 reads CASSRDRRGTEAFF. In nucleotides, the CDR3 is TGTGCCAGCAGTCGAGACAGGAGGGGCACTGAAGCTTTCTTT.